One and the same sample provided the 19 T cell receptor beta chains below, sequenced in a study of PD-1 blockade in classical Hodgkin lymphoma. Assay used: immunoSEQ multiplex PCR; TCRdb lists only in-frame clones, some missing. Of 20,000 to 25,000 clones listed, over 75% are singletons. Documented time point: cycle 4 day 1 (C4D1), after less than seven weeks of nivolumab. All patients relapsed after autologous stem cell transplantation, and brentuximab vedotin exposure varied. Researchers used magnetic negative selection to pull out pure CD4+ T cells from thawed PBMCs. The sequenced sample was CD4+ T cells from blood, obtained before the fourth cycle of nivolumab. Receptors were obtained from a human donor with classical Hodgkin lymphoma.

The chain couples TRBV18 to TRBJ2-1; 14 bases line up with TRBD2. The CDR3 length is 16 residues. The germline V gene encodes CDR1 KGHSH and CDR2 LQKENI. J gave up 2 bases and V 10 bases, and 7 bases lay outside the gene matches. CDR3 nucleotide sequence: TGTGCCACCGGGACTAGCGGGGGTTCGCCCTACAATGAGCAGTTCTTC. Its protein is CATGTSGGSPYNEQFF.

About this clone: Other DNA sequences of this sample code for an identical CDR3. The genes are TRBV9 and TRBJ1-1; a weak D match, TRBD1 (6 bases). Per germline, CDR1 SGDLS and CDR2 YYNGEE. V was trimmed by 3 bases and J by 0 bases, leaving 9 bases between them. The CDR3 sequence is 14 residues long. This CDR3 reads CASSADSLNTEAFF. CDR3 bases: TGTGCCAGCAGCGCGGACAGCCTGAACACTGAAGCTTTCTTT.

This clone was seen only a few times. V usage is TRBV13 and J usage is TRBJ1-6, with D perhaps TRBD1 (5 bases). Germline lookup yields CDR1 PRHDT and CDR2 FYEKMQ (reference sequence). CDR3 size: 15 residues. The germline V and J ends were trimmed by 6 bases and 6 bases, with 15 bases remaining between them. CDR3 DNA: TGTGCCAGCAGGGGTGGGGACGGATTTAATTCACCCCTCCACTTT. It encodes CASRGGDGFNSPLHF.

This clone was detected only a few times. V usage is TRBV28 and J usage is TRBJ1-2; no clear D gene. CDR1 MDHEN and CDR2 SYDVKM come from the germline V gene. The CDR3 extends over 11 amino acids. V lost 2 bases, J lost 2 bases, and 0 bases lay in between. The CDR3: CASSLNYGYTF. The DNA for the CDR3 is TGTGCCAGCAGTTTAAACTATGGCTACACCTTC.

The chain is built from TRBV6-5 and TRBJ2-5; possible D gene TRBD2, 7 bases. This CDR3 is 15 amino acids long. CDR1 and CDR2 from the germline V gene are MNHEY and SVGAGI. V was trimmed by 0 bases and J by 4 bases, leaving 12 bases between them. As DNA, the CDR3 is TGTGCCAGCAGTTACTCAGGGGGGGAGACAGAGACCCAGTACTTC. This translates into CASSYSGGETETQYF.

This clone was observed a few times. The chain links TRBV15 to TRBJ1-1, with D unresolved. V was pared by 1 base and J by 2 bases, with 8 bases between. Germline CDR1 reads LNHNV; CDR2 reads YYDKDF (reference sequence). CDR3 length equals 14 residues. CDR3 in DNA: TGTGCCACCAGCAGAGTAGCATTAAACACTGAAGCTTTCTTT. Its translation: CATSRVALNTEAFF.

The chain carries TRBV2 and TRBJ2-5; D may be TRBD1 (5 bases). CDR1 is SNHLY and CDR2 is FYNNEI in the germline V gene. This CDR3 spans 15 amino acids. V was shortened by 0 bases and J by 5 bases, with 13 bases between the two germline ends. For the CDR3, the DNA is TGTGCCAGCAGTGAAGCGCTAGGGGCGCGGGAGACCCAGTACTTC. Translated: CASSEALGARETQYF.

To note about this clone: At one end the junction does not follow the germline gene, possibly because of a read error. This chain joins TRBV7-7 and TRBJ2-1, with D tentatively TRBD1 (5 bases). The germline V gene encodes CDR1 SSHAT and CDR2 FNYEAQ (reference sequence). The CDR3 has 14 amino acids. CDR3 residues: CASSLNAGYNEQFF. The CDR3 coding sequence is TGTGCTAGCAGCTTAAATGCAGGGTATAATGAGCAGTTCTTC.

The gene calls are TRBV28 and TRBJ1-2; no clear D. From germline, CDR1 is MDHEN and CDR2 SYDVKM. The ends were cut back, 5 bases at V and 7 bases at J, with 11 bases in the middle. The CDR3 is made up of 12 amino acids. The CDR3 sequence is CASSRLPAGYTF. In DNA form, the CDR3 reads TGTGCCAGCAGTAGACTTCCGGCTGGCTACACCTTC.

In its sample, this clone was seen once. CDR3 DNA: TGTGCCTGGTCGACAGGTGTGGTCTACGAGCAGTACTTC. This sequence encodes CAWSTGVVYEQYF. V gene TRBV30 combines with J gene TRBJ2-7, with a weak D call TRBD1 (6 bases). This CDR3 contains 13 residues. Germline CDR1 reads GTSNPN; CDR2 reads SVGIG (reference sequence). Trimming removed 5 bases at V and 3 bases at J, with 14 bases between.

Concerning this clone itself: The junction and the germline gene differ at one end; a read error may be behind it. The CDR3 loop is CASSSRVAGELFF. The CDR3 DNA sequence: TGTGCTAGCAGCTCCAGGGTGGCCGGGGAGCTGTTTTTT. The chain joins TRBV7-7 to TRBJ2-2; a possible D gene is TRBD1 (5 bases). The length of the CDR3 is 13 residues. Germline assignment: CDR1 SSHAT and CDR2 FNYEAQ (reference sequence).

The chain recombines TRBV4-1 with TRBJ2-4; D not certain. V was pared by 0 bases and J by 5 bases, with 5 bases between. Germline CDR1 MGHRA, CDR2 YSYEKL. CDR3 length equals 13 residues. The chain's CDR3 is CASSQDWENIQYF. Written as DNA, the CDR3 is TGCGCCAGCAGCCAAGATTGGGAAAACATTCAGTACTTC.

This clone showed up just a few times. The chain combines TRBV7-3 with TRBJ2-1, with D uncertain. CDR3 length equals 15 residues. Germline V CDR1 and CDR2: SGHTA, FQGTGA. V was clipped by 2 bases and J by 0 bases, with 8 bases between them. CDR3 nucleotide sequence: TGTGCCAGCAGCTTAGAAGGTAGCTCCTACAATGAGCAGTTCTTC. Its translation: CASSLEGSSYNEQFF. The whole variable domain, filled in from reference TRBV7-3 and TRBJ2-1, reads GAGVSQTPSNKVTEKGKYVELRCDPISGHTALYWYRQSLGQGPEFLIYFQGTGAADDSGLPNDRFFAVRPEGSVSTLKIQRTERGDSAVYLCASSLEGSSYNEQFFGPGTRLTVL.

This sequence joins TRBV4-1 and TRBJ2-2; D is undetermined. V was trimmed by 0 bases and J by 8 bases, leaving 16 bases between them. CDR1 MGHRA and CDR2 YSYEKL come from the germline V gene. The CDR3 covers 16 residues. In DNA, the CDR3 is TGCGCCAGCAGCCAAGATCTACGCATAACGAGGGGGGAGCTGTTTTTT. This sequence encodes CASSQDLRITRGELFF.

The J gene is TRBJ2-2, the V gene TRBV6-6; D tentatively reads TRBD1 or TRBD2 (6 bases each). The CDR3 is 15 residues long. Germline CDR1 is MNHNY and CDR2 is SVGAGI (reference sequence). The germline V and J ends were trimmed by 8 bases and 0 bases, with 13 bases remaining between them. The CDR3 DNA reads TGTGCCAGCTTGAGGGGGGATGCGAACACCGGGGAGCTGTTTTTT. Protein product: CASLRGDANTGELFF.

The gene calls are TRBV4-3 and TRBJ1-2; D gene uncertain. Germline CDR1 LGHNA, CDR2 YSLEER. There are 16 residues in the CDR3. V lost 1 base to trimming and J lost 5 bases, with 17 bases between them. The CDR3 DNA sequence: TGCGCCAGCAGCCAAGCCCTTACTGTTCCTTATTATGGCTACACCTTC. Translating it yields CASSQALTVPYYGYTF.

The chain has TRBV27 and TRBJ2-6; D uncertain. Per the germline V gene, CDR1 is MNHEY and CDR2 is SMNVEV (reference sequence). This CDR3 has 14 residues. The V end lost 5 bases, the J end lost 1 base, and 6 bases lay between the germline ends. CDR3 sequence reads: CASSGLSGANVLTF. The CDR3 DNA sequence: TGTGCCAGCAGTGGGTTATCTGGGGCCAACGTCCTGACTTTC.

The V call is TRBV7-2, the J call TRBJ2-7; a possible D gene is TRBD1 (6 bases). CDR3 size: 14 residues. Germline lookup yields CDR1 SGHTA and CDR2 FQGNSA. V lost 5 bases to trimming and J lost 0 bases, with 11 bases between them. The CDR3 coding sequence is TGTGCCAGCAGCCAGAACAGGGACTCCTACGAGCAGTACTTC. Protein: CASSQNRDSYEQYF.

Note on this clone: One end of the junction is discordant with germline, which a read error may explain. The chain links TRBV7-7 to TRBJ2-1, with 7 bases matching TRBD1. The CDR3 is made up of 13 amino acids. Germline-derived CDR1 and CDR2 are SSHAT and FNYEAQ (reference sequence). The CDR3 sequence is CASSDGTANEQFF. The CDR3 DNA is TGTGCTAGCAGCGACGGGACAGCTAATGAGCAGTTCTTC.